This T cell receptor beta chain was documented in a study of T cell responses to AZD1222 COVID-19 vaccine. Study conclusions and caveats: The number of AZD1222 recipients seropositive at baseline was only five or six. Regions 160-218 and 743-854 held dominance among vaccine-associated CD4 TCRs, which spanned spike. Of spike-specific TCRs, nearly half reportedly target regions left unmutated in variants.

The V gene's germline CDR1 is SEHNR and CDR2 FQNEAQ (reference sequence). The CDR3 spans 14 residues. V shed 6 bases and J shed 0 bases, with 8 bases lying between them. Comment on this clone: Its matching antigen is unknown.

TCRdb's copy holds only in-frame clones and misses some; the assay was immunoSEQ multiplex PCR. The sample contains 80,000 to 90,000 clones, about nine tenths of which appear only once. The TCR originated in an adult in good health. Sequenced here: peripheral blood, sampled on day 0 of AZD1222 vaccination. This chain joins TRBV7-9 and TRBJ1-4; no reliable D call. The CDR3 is CASRAAATNEKLFF. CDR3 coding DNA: TGTGCCAGCAGGGCGGCAGCAACTAATGAAAAACTGTTTTTT. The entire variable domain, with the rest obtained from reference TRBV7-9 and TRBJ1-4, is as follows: DTGVSQNPRHKITKRGQNVTFRCDPISEHNRLYWYRQTLGQGPEFLTYFQNEAQLEKSRLLSDRFSAERPKGSFSTLEIQRTEQGDSAMYLCASRAAATNEKLFFGSGTQLSVL.